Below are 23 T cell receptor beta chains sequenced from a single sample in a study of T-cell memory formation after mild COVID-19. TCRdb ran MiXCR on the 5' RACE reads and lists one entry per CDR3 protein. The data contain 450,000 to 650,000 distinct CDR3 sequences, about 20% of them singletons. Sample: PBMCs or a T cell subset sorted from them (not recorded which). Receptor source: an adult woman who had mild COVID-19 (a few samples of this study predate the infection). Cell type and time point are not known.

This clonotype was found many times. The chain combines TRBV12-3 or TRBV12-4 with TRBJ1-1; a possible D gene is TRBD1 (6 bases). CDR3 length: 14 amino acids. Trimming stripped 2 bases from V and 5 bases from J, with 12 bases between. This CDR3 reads CASSLQARGTEAFF. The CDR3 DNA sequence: TGTGCCAGCAGTTTACAGGCGAGGGGGACTGAAGCTTTCTTT.

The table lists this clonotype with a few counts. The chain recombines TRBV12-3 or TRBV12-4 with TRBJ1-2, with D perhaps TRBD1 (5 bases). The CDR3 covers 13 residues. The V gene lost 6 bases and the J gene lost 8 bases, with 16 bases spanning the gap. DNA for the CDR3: TGTGCCAGCAGCGCCTCAGGGCATGGGGGCTACACCTTC. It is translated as CASSASGHGGYTF.

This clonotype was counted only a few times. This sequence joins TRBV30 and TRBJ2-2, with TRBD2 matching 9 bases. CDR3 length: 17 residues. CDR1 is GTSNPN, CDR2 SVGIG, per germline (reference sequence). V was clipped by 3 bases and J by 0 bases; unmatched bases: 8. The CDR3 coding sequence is TGTGCCTGGAGCGGGCTAGCGGGGTCATCGAACACCGGGGAGCTGTTTTTT. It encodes CAWSGLAGSSNTGELFF.

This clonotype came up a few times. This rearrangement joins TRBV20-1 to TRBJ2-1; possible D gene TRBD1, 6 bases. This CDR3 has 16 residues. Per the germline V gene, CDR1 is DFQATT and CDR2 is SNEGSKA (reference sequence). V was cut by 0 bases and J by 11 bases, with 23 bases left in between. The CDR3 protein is CSAREPLILTGFKQFF. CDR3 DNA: TGCAGTGCTAGAGAGCCTCTGATCCTCACAGGGTTTAAGCAGTTCTTC.

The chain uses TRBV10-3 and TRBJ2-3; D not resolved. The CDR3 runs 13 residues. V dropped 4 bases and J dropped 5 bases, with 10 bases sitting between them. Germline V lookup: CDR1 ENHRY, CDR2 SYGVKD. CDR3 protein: CAISAFSGDTQYF. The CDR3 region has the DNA TGTGCCATCAGTGCTTTTTCCGGAGATACGCAGTATTTT.

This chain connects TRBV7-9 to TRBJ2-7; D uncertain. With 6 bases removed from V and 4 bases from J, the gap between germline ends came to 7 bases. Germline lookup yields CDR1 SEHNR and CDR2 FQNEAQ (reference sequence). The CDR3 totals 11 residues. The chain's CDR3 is CASRDLYEQYF. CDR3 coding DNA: TGTGCCAGCAGAGACCTGTACGAGCAGTACTTC.

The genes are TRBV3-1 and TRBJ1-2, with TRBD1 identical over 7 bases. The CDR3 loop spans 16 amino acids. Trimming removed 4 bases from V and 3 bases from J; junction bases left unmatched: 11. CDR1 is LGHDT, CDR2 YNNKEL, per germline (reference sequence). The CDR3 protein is CASSLVPLTGDYGYTF. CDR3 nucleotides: TGTGCCAGCAGCCTAGTCCCCCTCACAGGGGACTATGGCTACACCTTC.

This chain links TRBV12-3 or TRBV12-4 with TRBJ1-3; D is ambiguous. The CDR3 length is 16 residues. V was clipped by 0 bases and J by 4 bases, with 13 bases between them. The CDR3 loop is CASSLAIGSVGNTIYF. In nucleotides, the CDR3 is TGTGCCAGCAGTTTAGCTATAGGGAGTGTGGGAAACACCATATATTTT.

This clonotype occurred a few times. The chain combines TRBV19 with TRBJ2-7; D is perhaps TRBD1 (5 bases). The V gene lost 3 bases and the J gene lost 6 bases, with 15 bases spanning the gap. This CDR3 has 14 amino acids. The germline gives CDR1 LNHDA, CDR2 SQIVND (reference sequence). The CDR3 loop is CASSMVRAQAEQYF. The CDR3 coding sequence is TGTGCCAGTAGTATGGTCCGGGCACAGGCCGAGCAGTACTTC.

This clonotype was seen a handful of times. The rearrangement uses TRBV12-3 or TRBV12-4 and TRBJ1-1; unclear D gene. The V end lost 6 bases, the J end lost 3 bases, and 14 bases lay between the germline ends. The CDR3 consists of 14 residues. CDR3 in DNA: TGTGCCAGCAGAAAGCAATCTTGGCACACTGAAGCTTTCTTT. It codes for CASRKQSWHTEAFF.

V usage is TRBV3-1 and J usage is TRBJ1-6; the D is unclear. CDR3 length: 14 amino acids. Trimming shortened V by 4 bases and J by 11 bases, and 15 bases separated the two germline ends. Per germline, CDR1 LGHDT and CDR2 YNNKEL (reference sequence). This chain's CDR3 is CASSLPSIGAPLHF. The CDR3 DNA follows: TGTGCCAGCAGCCTGCCCTCTATCGGGGCACCCCTCCACTTT.

The CDR3 here is CASSDAGTSTGELFF. In DNA, the CDR3 is TGTGCCAGCAGTGATGCGGGGACGAGCACCGGGGAGCTGTTTTTT. The chain recombines TRBV6-1 with TRBJ2-2; possible D gene TRBD2, 6 bases. Germline loops: CDR1 MNHNS, CDR2 SASEGT. Deletions cut 3 bases from V and 4 bases from J, with 12 bases between. The CDR3 has 15 residues.

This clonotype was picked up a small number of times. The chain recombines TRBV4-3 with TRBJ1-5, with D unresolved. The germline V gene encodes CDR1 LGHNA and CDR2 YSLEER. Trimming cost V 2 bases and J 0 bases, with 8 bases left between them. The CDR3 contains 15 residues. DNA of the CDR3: TGCGCCAGCAGCCAACGACACCATAGCAATCAGCCCCAGCATTTT. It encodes CASSQRHHSNQPQHF.

The CDR3 DNA reads TGTGCCAGCAGCCCCCGGGACCAAAACTCCAATGAGCAGTTCTTC. Protein sequence: CASSPRDQNSNEQFF. The V and J genes are TRBV3-1 and TRBJ2-1, with D perhaps matching TRBD1 or TRBD2 (5 bases each). This CDR3 is built from 15 residues. V was clipped by 4 bases and J by 6 bases, with 16 bases between them. Germline assignment: CDR1 LGHDT and CDR2 YNNKEL (reference sequence).

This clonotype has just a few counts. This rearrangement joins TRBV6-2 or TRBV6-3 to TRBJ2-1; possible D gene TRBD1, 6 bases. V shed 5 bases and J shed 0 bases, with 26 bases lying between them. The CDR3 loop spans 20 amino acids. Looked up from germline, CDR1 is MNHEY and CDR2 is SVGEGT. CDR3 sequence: CASSPPGRDTRYPSYNEQFF. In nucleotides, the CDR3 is TGTGCCAGCAGTCCCCCCGGCCGGGACACTAGATACCCCTCCTACAATGAGCAGTTCTTC.

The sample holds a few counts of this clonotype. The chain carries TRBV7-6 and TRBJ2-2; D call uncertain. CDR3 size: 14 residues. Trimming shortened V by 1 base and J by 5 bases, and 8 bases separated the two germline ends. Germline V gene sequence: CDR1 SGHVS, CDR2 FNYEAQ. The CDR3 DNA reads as TGTGCCAGCAGCTTAGGCCCCTTTACCGGGGAGCTGTTTTTT. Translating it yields CASSLGPFTGELFF.

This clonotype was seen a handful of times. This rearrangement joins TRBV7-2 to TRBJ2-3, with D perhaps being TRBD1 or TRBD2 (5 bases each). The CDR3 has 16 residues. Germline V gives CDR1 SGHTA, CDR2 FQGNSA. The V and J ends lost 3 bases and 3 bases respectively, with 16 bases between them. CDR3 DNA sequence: TGTGCCAGCAGCTTCGGGACGGCACTCTGGACAGATACGCAGTATTTT. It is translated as CASSFGTALWTDTQYF.

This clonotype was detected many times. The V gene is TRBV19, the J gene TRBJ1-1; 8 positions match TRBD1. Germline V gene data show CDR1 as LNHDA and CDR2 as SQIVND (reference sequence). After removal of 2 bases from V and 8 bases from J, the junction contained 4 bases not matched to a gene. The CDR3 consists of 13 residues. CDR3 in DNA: TGTGCCAGTAGTATACAGGGGGCCTTCGAAGCTTTCTTT. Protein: CASSIQGAFEAFF.

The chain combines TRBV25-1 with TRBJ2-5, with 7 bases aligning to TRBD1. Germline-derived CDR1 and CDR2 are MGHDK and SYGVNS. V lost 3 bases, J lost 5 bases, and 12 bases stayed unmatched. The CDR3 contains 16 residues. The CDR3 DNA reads TGTGCCAGCAGTGATCCTAAGACAGGGATGGAGGAGACCCAGTACTTC. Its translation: CASSDPKTGMEETQYF.

In DNA form, the CDR3 reads TGTGCCAGCAGTTTCATCGCAACCGGAGGCGGCTACACCTTC. Translating gives CASSFIATGGGYTF. The J gene is TRBJ1-2, the V gene TRBV27; no firm D call. CDR3 length equals 14 residues. CDR1 MNHEY and CDR2 SMNVEV come from the germline V gene (reference sequence). V dropped 3 bases and J dropped 8 bases, with 16 bases sitting between them.

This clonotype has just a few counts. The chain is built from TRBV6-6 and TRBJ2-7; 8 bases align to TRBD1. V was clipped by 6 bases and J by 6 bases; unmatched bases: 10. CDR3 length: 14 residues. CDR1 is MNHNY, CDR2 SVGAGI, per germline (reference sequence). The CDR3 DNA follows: TGTGCCAGCAGGCCTACAGGGGGATTTACCGAGCAGTACTTC. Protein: CASRPTGGFTEQYF.

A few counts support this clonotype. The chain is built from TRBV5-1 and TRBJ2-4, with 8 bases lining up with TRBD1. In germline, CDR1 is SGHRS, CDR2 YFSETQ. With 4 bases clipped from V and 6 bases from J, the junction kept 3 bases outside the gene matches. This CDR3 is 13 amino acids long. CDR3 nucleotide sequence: TGCGCCAGCAGCGGTGGACAGGGAAACATTCAGTACTTC. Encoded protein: CASSGGQGNIQYF.

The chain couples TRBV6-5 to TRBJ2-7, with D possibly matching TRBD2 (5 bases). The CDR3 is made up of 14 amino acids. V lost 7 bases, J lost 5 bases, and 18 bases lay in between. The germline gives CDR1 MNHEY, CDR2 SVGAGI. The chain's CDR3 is CASTPADSLNEQYF. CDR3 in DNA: TGTGCCAGCACCCCTGCGGACTCGTTAAACGAGCAGTACTTC.